This T cell receptor beta chain was observed in a study of T-cell memory formation after mild COVID-19. The study, taken as a whole, reports: Memory sampled before infection contained some responding clones, suggesting cross-reactive memory joined. There was a balanced CD4/CD8 profile in clones contracting day 15 to 85, and later expanders leaned CD4+. Among clones peaking at day 37 in the second wave, SARS-CoV-2 specificity remained unconfirmed.

About this clonotype: The target antigen is unknown.

The germline CDR1 and CDR2 sequences are MNHEY and SVGEGT. The CDR3 spans 15 residues. Trimming pared 6 bases from V and 0 bases from J, leaving 11 bases between. UMIs and sample barcodes were carried by the TCR alpha and TCR beta cDNA libraries that 5'RACE produced using constant-segment primers. TCRdb independently ran MiXCR on the 5' RACE reads; one entry per CDR3 protein. The sample contains around 250,000 distinct CDR3 sequences, about 16% of which appear only once. The sequence was obtained from a man aged 18 to 29 who had mild COVID-19 (a few samples of this study predate the infection). Cell type and time point are not known. Sequencing was performed on PBMCs or a T cell subset sorted from them (not recorded which). V is TRBV6-2 or TRBV6-3 and J is TRBJ1-4; D remains unclear. The CDR3 loop reads CASSRRQATNEKLFF. The DNA of the CDR3 is TGTGCCAGCAGCCGGAGACAAGCAACTAATGAAAAACTGTTTTTT.